A selection of T cell receptor beta chains follows, all from one sample in a study of vaccination and CD4 T cells after COVID-19. One entry per CDR3 protein, called by TCRdb with MiXCR from the PCR reads. The table lists approximately 20,000 distinct CDR3 sequences, about two thirds of them singletons. The antigens of these receptors remain unknown. Sequenced material: CD4+ T cells from blood, cultured in vitro. Every receptor here comes from a human donor who had recovered from COVID-19. Each CDR3 is given with its conserved first and last residue. Each record gives: clone size, J gene, D gene, V gene, CDR3 protein, CDR3 DNA. D genes are given only for firm matches. Some rows mark clone size as missing; the rest say once, few, many or name a class of expanded clone.

- TRBJ2-1 - TRBV7-2 CASSSGIGGGTANEQFF TGTGCCAGCAGCTCCGGGATTGGTGGAGGAACGGCCAATGAGCAGTTCTTC
- TRBJ2-7 TRBD1 TRBV7-9 CASSYGTDSYEQYF TGTGCCAGCAGCTACGGGACAGACTCCTACGAGCAGTACTTC
- TRBJ1-5 TRBD1 TRBV20-1 CSAGRGQGARQPQHF TGCAGTGCTGGCCGGGGACAGGGGGCTCGACAGCCCCAGCATTTT
few TRBJ1-1 - TRBV29-1 CSTREPWDTEAFF TGCAGTACCCGCGAACCCTGGGACACTGAAGCTTTCTTT
few TRBJ2-3 TRBD1 TRBV27 CASSFVGQGALHTQYF TGTGCCAGCAGTTTTGTGGGACAGGGGGCTCTACATACGCAGTATTTT
few TRBJ1-2 TRBD1 TRBV7-9 CAIWGQETSYGYTF TGTGCCATATGGGGACAGGAGACGTCCTATGGCTACACCTTC
- TRBJ2-1 TRBD2 TRBV7-2 CASSLGLAGAAEQFF TGTGCCAGCAGCTTAGGCCTAGCGGGAGCCGCTGAGCAGTTCTTC
- TRBJ2-2 TRBD2 TRBV10-3 CAISASGTNTGELFF TGTGCCATCAGTGCTAGCGGGACGAACACCGGGGAGCTGTTTTTT
few TRBJ1-2 - TRBV29-1 CSALRDRTLYDGYTF TGCAGCGCCCTCCGGGACCGTACCCTCTACGATGGCTACACCTTC
once TRBJ1-1 - TRBV20-1 CSASRSGATNTEAFF TGCAGTGCTAGTCGATCAGGGGCGACGAACACTGAAGCTTTCTTT
- TRBJ2-5 - TRBV11-2 CASSLTGLVETQYF TGTGCCAGCAGCTTAACTGGTCTAGTAGAGACCCAGTACTTC
- TRBJ2-6 - TRBV6-1 CASMSYSSGANVLTF TGTGCCAGCATGTCCTACAGCTCTGGGGCCAACGTCCTGACTTTC
- TRBJ2-3 TRBD2 TRBV20-1 CSARKELSGRDTQYF TGCAGTGCCCGAAAAGAGCTTAGCGGGAGAGATACGCAGTATTTT
- TRBJ2-2 TRBD1 TRBV12-3/TRBV12-4 CASSRDSEGELFF TGTGCCAGCAGCCGGGACAGTGAAGGGGAGCTGTTTTTT
- TRBJ2-3 TRBD2 TRBV20-1 CSAKRGLAGHRGDTQYF TGCAGTGCTAAGAGAGGACTAGCGGGCCACCGGGGAGATACGCAGTATTTT
- TRBJ2-2 - TRBV2 CASSAIILTGELFF TGTGCCAGCAGTGCCATTATTTTGACCGGGGAGCTGTTTTTT
- TRBJ2-2 - TRBV20-1 CSAALSVGELFF TGCAGTGCTGCCCTATCAGTCGGGGAGCTGTTTTTT
- TRBJ2-7 TRBD1 TRBV10-3 CATRGTATYEQYF TGTGCCACCAGGGGGACAGCGACCTACGAGCAGTACTTC
- TRBJ2-5 - TRBV7-3 CASSFTGRVAGETQYF TGTGCCAGCAGCTTTACAGGGAGAGTGGCTGGGGAGACCCAGTACTTC
- TRBJ2-1 - TRBV28 CASSTHNGGNEQFF TGTGCCAGCAGTACCCACAACGGAGGGAATGAGCAGTTCTTC
few TRBJ2-7 - TRBV20-1 CSAKDRPHYEQYF TGCAGTGCTAAAGACAGGCCACACTACGAGCAGTACTTC
- TRBJ2-7 - TRBV25-1 CASSEYGLYEQYF TGTGCCAGCAGTGAATATGGACTGTACGAGCAGTACTTC
- TRBJ2-6 TRBD1 TRBV12-3/TRBV12-4 CASSPDRAGANVLTF TGTGCCAGCAGTCCTGACAGGGCTGGGGCCAACGTCCTGACTTTC
- TRBJ2-2 - TRBV6-4 CASSVMGNTGELFF TGTGCCAGCAGTGTGATGGGGAACACCGGGGAGCTGTTTTTT
- TRBJ2-1 - TRBV6-2/TRBV6-3 CASTLGGLSYNEQFF TGTGCCAGCACCCTGGGGGGACTCTCCTACAATGAGCAGTTCTTC